This T cell receptor (beta chain) was captured in a study of cytomegalovirus exposure and HLA in healthy donors. The PCR ran on 60 Vbeta and 13 Jbeta primers. TCRdb's table, derived via immunoSEQ multiplex PCR, lists solely in-frame clones and lacks some. The sample contains 120,000 to 150,000 clones, 60% to 85% of which appear only once. Study results and limitations: A later analysis reportedly found that, within productive TCRs, an Asian-associated ancestry cluster had fewer N-insertions than the mean observed across the roughly 730 donors. 150 to 200 TCR beta chains were listed as cytomegalovirus-associated. Later on, a genetic analysis was performed. It linked a missense variant in DCLRE1C with V- and J-gene trimming of TCR beta.

As to this clone: The antigen is undetermined.

Sample: PBMCs. The origin of this receptor is a man aged 35 to 55 in good health and CMV-seronegative.

The CDR3 protein is CASSQDTSGSGNEQFF. The DNA for the CDR3 is TGTGCCAGCTCACAGGATACTAGCGGGAGTGGCAATGAGCAGTTCTTC. The V and J genes are TRBV18 and TRBJ2-1; TRBD2 aligns across 11 bases. The CDR3 length is 16 residues. V was clipped by 4 bases and J by 6 bases; unmatched bases: 8. Germline lookup yields CDR1 KGHSH and CDR2 LQKENI.